The clone carrying this T cell receptor (beta chain) was observed at least ten times. The length of the CDR3 is 15 residues. The germline V gene has CDR1 LNHDA and CDR2 SQIVND (reference sequence). Losses at the gene ends were 4 bases for V and 0 bases for J; bases not matched to a gene: 3. Time point of the sample: newly diagnosed GD, antithyroid drugs for less than 3 months. Researchers made the TCR library from RNA that was extracted from PBMCs. Graves' disease was diagnosed by American Thyroid Association guidelines. This sample is drawn from a study of regulatory T cells in long-lasting Graves disease. Relying on iRepertoire HTBI primers and Arm-PCR of CDR3 regions, the team built TCR beta libraries. MiXCR, run by TCRdb on the multiplex PCR reads, gives a single entry per CDR3 protein. The profile covers about 530,000 distinct CDR3 sequences, with roughly 16% appearing a single time and around 25% taken by the ten largest.

These data were likewise used in another study, on T cells in Graves' hyperthyroidism and ophthalmopathy. That paper states: Diagnosis of hyperthyroidism was new in patients aged 18 to 65, and its duration was under 2 months. Reasons for excluding patients were uncontrolled infection, other autoimmune disease, pregnancy or lactation.

The TCR originated in a woman between 40 and 65 years old with Graves disease. This material consisted of peripheral blood mononuclear cells (PBMCs), taken at new diagnosis, from a patient treated with antithyroid drugs. V and J are TRBV19 and TRBJ2-3; 8 bases agree with TRBD1. Here the CDR3 DNA reads TGTGCCAGTAGTAGGACAGGGCCTAGCACAGATACGCAGTATTTT. It yields the protein CASSRTGPSTDTQYF.